A single sample gave rise to the 17 T cell receptor beta chains below, sequenced in a study of cytomegalovirus exposure and HLA in healthy donors. Generated by immunoSEQ multiplex PCR, the TCRdb table keeps only in-frame clones and is missing some. This sample carries fewer than 200,000 clones, approximately 84% of them seen once, and the ten largest clones take approximately 3%. The sequenced sample was PBMCs. These receptors originate from a woman under 30 in good health and CMV-seropositive.

This clone was counted only a few times. The chain uses TRBV4-1 and TRBJ1-6; TRBD1 is a possible D gene (6 bases). V was shortened by 0 bases and J by 10 bases, with 13 bases between the two germline ends. The CDR3 spans 15 residues. The germline V gene encodes CDR1 MGHRA and CDR2 YSYEKL. The CDR3 sequence is CASSQEARGGSPLHF. The CDR3 DNA sequence: TGCGCCAGCAGCCAAGAGGCCAGGGGTGGATCACCCCTCCACTTT.

J is TRBJ2-1 and V is TRBV6-1; TRBD1 agrees at 11 bases. This CDR3 contains 16 residues. The germline gives CDR1 MNHNS, CDR2 SASEGT. Trimming removed 4 bases from V and 4 bases from J; junction bases left unmatched: 6. CDR3 region: CASSAGQGARYNEQFF. The CDR3 DNA follows: TGTGCCAGCAGTGCCGGACAGGGGGCGAGGTACAATGAGCAGTTCTTC.

The chain employs TRBV9 and TRBJ2-7; TRBD1 aligns across 8 bases. V trimming: 0 bases; J trimming: 6 bases; junction bases outside the gene matches: 8. The CDR3 runs to 15 residues. Germline V gene lookup returns CDR1 SGDLS and CDR2 YYNGEE. The CDR3 coding sequence is TGTGCCAGCAGCGTAGGTCGGGACAGGCATTTCGAGCAGTACTTC. Encoded protein: CASSVGRDRHFEQYF. The variable domain in full, completed from reference TRBV9 and TRBJ2-7, reads DSGVTQTPKHLITATGQRVTLRCSPRSGDLSVYWYQQSLDQGLQFLIQYYNGEERAKGNILERFSAQQFPDLHSELNLSSLELGDSALYFCASSVGRDRHFEQYFGPGTRLTVT.

The J gene is TRBJ2-7, the V gene TRBV5-6; 7 bases align to TRBD1. J gave up 3 bases and V 4 bases, and 10 bases lay outside the gene matches. CDR1 and CDR2 from the germline V gene are SGHDT and YYEEEE. CDR3 length: 15 amino acids. CDR3 sequence (DNA): TGTGCCAGCAGCGGCCTGGGACAGCTAGGCTACGAGCAGTACTTC. Translation gives CASSGLGQLGYEQYF.

V gene TRBV7-2 combines with J gene TRBJ2-1; 9 nucleotides agree with TRBD1. The V and J ends lost 1 base and 8 bases, in that order; junction bases with no gene match: 3. CDR3 length: 14 amino acids. CDR1 is SGHTA, CDR2 FQGNSA, per germline. The CDR3 spells CASSLEGTGYEQFF. Here the CDR3 DNA reads TGTGCCAGCAGCTTAGAGGGGACAGGGTATGAGCAGTTCTTC.

V is TRBV2 and J is TRBJ2-1, with D possibly matching TRBD1 (6 bases). This CDR3 contains 14 residues. Trimming took 2 bases from V and 6 from J, leaving 11 bases between them. Germline values: CDR1 SNHLY, CDR2 FYNNEI. The CDR3 here is CASSEQGLSNEQFF. The DNA of the CDR3 is TGTGCCAGCAGTGAACAGGGGTTGTCCAATGAGCAGTTCTTC.

V and J are TRBV19 and TRBJ1-5; unclear D gene. Germline V lookup: CDR1 LNHDA, CDR2 SQIVND (reference sequence). The CDR3 has 14 amino acids. Trimming took 11 bases from V and 5 from J, leaving 19 bases between them. The CDR3 region has the DNA TGTGCCTCGAGGGAGGGCGGGGAATATCAGCCCCAGCATTTT. This sequence encodes CASREGGEYQPQHF.

The genes are TRBV29-1 and TRBJ1-2, with TRBD1 as a possible D gene (5 bases). Trimming shortened V by 6 bases and J by 7 bases, and 9 bases separated the two germline ends. Germline V gene data show CDR1 as SQVTM and CDR2 as ANQGSEA. The length of the CDR3 is 10 residues. The CDR3 nucleotides are TGCAGCGTGGAGGGACCTGGCTACACCTTC. Amino acids: CSVEGPGYTF.

The chain joins TRBV5-1 to TRBJ2-7, with D unresolved. In germline, CDR1 is SGHRS, CDR2 YFSETQ. CDR3 size: 12 residues. V was shortened by 4 bases and J by 2 bases, with 7 bases between the two germline ends. The CDR3 DNA is TGCGCCAGCAGCCCGAACACCTACGAGCAGTACTTC. Amino acids: CASSPNTYEQYF.

This clone was seen only a few times. The chain recombines TRBV27 with TRBJ1-2; 9 bases line up with TRBD1. V gave up 5 bases and J gave up 8 bases; unmatched junction bases: 6. The germline CDR1 and CDR2 sequences are MNHEY and SMNVEV (reference sequence). The CDR3 length is 13 residues. The CDR3 DNA sequence: TGTGCCAGCAGTCTGACAGGGGGTGTGGGCTACACCTTC. Amino acids: CASSLTGGVGYTF.

V and J are TRBV15 and TRBJ2-2; TRBD1 might be the D (5 bases). This CDR3 has 16 amino acids. Germline CDR1 LNHNV, CDR2 YYDKDF (reference sequence). Between the trimmed V and J ends, which lost 7 bases and 0 bases, there was a span of 15 bases. The CDR3: CATTEAGLANTGELFF. The DNA of the CDR3 is TGTGCCACCACAGAGGCAGGGTTGGCGAACACCGGGGAGCTGTTTTTT.

This chain connects TRBV18 to TRBJ2-1, with D possibly being TRBD2 (5 bases). The CDR3 runs to 14 residues. V was shortened by 8 bases and J by 0 bases, with 11 bases between the two germline ends. Germline assignment: CDR1 KGHSH and CDR2 LQKENI. The CDR3 DNA sequence: TGTGCCAGCGACTCGGGGAGCTCCTACAATGAGCAGTTCTTC. Translated: CASDSGSSYNEQFF.

This sequence joins TRBV11-2 and TRBJ2-5; D is possibly TRBD1 (5 bases). CDR3 size: 13 residues. V lost 5 bases and J lost 3, with 10 bases in between. The germline V gene encodes CDR1 SGHAT and CDR2 FQNNGV. CDR3 in DNA: TGTGCCAGCAGCGGACACTTAAAAGAGACCCAGTACTTC. Translating it yields CASSGHLKETQYF. Using reference TRBV11-2 and TRBJ2-5 for the parts outside the CDR3, the full variable domain is EAGVAQSPRYKIIEKRQSVAFWCNPISGHATLYWYQQILGQGPKLLIQFQNNGVVDDSQLPKDRFSAERLKGVDSTLKIQPAKLEDSAVYLCASSGHLKETQYFGPGTRLLVL.

The rearrangement uses TRBV10-3 and TRBJ1-2, with 8 bases that match TRBD1. This CDR3 has 13 residues. Looked up from germline, CDR1 is ENHRY and CDR2 is SYGVKD. V was clipped by 7 bases and J by 6 bases; unmatched bases: 7. Here the CDR3 reads CAITPTGEDGYTF. In DNA form, the CDR3 reads TGTGCCATCACCCCGACAGGGGAGGATGGCTACACCTTC.

This chain joins TRBV6-5 and TRBJ2-5; no reliable D call. CDR3 size: 12 residues. V lost 4 bases and J lost 7, with 10 bases in between. The germline gives CDR1 MNHEY, CDR2 SVGAGI. The CDR3 reads CASSSNEVTQYF. CDR3 sequence (DNA): TGTGCCAGCAGTTCGAACGAGGTGACCCAGTACTTC.

This sequence joins TRBV7-3 and TRBJ1-3; tentatively, D is TRBD1 (5 bases). From germline, CDR1 is SGHTA and CDR2 FQGTGA. This CDR3 has 13 residues. V lost 4 bases and J 4 bases, leaving 8 bases between the germline ends. CDR3 protein: CASSSTEGNTIYF. In DNA form, the CDR3 reads TGTGCCAGCAGCTCGACAGAGGGAAACACCATATATTTT.

The chain is built from TRBV6-6 and TRBJ2-5, with a possible D match to TRBD2 (7 bases). The CDR3 runs to 14 residues. Germline CDR1 and CDR2: MNHNY and SVGAGI (reference sequence). V was cut by 8 bases and J by 2 bases, with 15 bases left in between. CDR3 DNA sequence: TGTGCCAGCGAGGGGGGGGGCACACAAGAGACCCAGTACTTC. This translates into CASEGGGTQETQYF.